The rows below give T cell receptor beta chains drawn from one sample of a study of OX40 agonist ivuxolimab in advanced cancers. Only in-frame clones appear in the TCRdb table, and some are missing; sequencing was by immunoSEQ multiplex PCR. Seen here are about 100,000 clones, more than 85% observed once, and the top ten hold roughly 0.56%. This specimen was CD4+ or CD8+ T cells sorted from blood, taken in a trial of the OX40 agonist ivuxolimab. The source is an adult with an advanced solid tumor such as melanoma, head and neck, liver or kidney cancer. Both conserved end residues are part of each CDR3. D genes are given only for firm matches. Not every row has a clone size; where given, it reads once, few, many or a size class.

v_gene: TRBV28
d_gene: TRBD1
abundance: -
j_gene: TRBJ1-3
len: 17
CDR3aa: CASSLLQTGGPGNTIYF
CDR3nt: TGTGCCAGCAGTTTACTTCAGACAGGGGGCCCGGGAAACACCATATATTTT

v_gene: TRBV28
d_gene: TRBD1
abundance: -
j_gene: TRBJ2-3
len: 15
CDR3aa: CASSSWDRGSDTQYF
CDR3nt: TGTGCCAGCAGCAGCTGGGACAGGGGATCAGATACGCAGTATTTT

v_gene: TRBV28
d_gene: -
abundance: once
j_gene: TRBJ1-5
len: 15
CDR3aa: CASSFGWGARQPQHF
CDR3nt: TGTGCCAGCAGTTTTGGCTGGGGCGCAAGACAGCCCCAGCATTTT

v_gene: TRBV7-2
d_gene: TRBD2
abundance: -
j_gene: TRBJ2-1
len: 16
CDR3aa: CASSGTPGLAGGIGFF
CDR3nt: TGTGCCAGCTCCGGTACCCCGGGACTAGCGGGAGGTATTGGGTTCTTC

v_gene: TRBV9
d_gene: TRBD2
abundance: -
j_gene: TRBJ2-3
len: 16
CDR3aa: CASSVVAGGPPDTQYF
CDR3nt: TGTGCCAGCAGCGTAGTGGCGGGAGGGCCACCAGATACGCAGTATTTT

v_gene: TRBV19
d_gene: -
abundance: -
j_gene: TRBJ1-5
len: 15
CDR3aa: CASSIQKPSNQPQHF
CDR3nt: TGTGCCAGTAGTATACAGAAACCAAGCAATCAGCCCCAGCATTTT

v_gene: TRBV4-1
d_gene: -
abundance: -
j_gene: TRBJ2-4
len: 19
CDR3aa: CASSQGGQVGETAKNIQYF
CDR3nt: TGCGCCAGCAGCCAGGGAGGACAGGTCGGTGAAACAGCCAAAAACATTCAGTACTTC

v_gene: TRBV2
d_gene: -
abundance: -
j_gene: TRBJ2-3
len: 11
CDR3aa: CASSVRDTQYF
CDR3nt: TGTGCCAGCAGTGTGAGGGATACGCAGTATTTT

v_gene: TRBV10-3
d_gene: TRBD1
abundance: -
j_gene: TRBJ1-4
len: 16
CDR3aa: CAISEFLTGGNEKLFF
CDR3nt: TGTGCCATCAGTGAGTTTCTGACAGGGGGTAATGAAAAACTGTTTTTT

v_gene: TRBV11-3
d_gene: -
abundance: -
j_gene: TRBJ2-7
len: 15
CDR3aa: CASSLAAVGGDEQYF
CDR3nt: TGTGCCAGCAGCTTAGCTGCAGTCGGGGGAGACGAGCAGTACTTC

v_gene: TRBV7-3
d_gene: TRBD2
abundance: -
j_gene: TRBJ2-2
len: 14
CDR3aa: CANRIAGATGELFF
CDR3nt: TGTGCCAACAGGATAGCGGGAGCCACCGGGGAGCTGTTTTTT

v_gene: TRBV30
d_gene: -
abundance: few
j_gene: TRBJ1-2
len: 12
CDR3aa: CAWSVWGYGYTF
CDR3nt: TGTGCCTGGAGTGTCTGGGGGTATGGCTACACCTTC

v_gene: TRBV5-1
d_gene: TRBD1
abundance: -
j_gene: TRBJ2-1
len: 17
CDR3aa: CASSLATGGTAYNEQFF
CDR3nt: TGCGCCAGCAGCTTGGCTACAGGGGGGACGGCCTACAATGAGCAGTTCTTC

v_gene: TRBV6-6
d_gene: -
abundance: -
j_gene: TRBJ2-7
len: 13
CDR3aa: CASRSRGSYEQYF
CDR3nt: TGTGCCAGCAGGAGTAGGGGGTCCTACGAGCAGTACTTC

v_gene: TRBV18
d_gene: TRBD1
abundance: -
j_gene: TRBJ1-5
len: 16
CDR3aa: CASSPRPGQGYQPQHF
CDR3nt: TGTGCCAGCTCACCGCGTCCGGGACAGGGCTATCAGCCCCAGCATTTT

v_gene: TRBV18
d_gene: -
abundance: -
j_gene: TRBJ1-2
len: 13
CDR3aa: CASSPGRGYGYTF
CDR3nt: TGTGCCAGCTCACCTGGCAGGGGCTATGGCTACACCTTC

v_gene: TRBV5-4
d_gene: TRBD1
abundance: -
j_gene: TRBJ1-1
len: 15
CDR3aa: CASSLQGGRNTEAFF
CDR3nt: TGTGCCAGCAGCCTCCAGGGGGGTCGGAACACTGAAGCTTTCTTT

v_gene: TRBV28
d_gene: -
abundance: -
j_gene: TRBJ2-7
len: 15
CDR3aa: CASSSAPSVRYEQYF
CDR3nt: TGTGCCAGCAGTTCCGCCCCCTCCGTCCGCTACGAGCAGTACTTC

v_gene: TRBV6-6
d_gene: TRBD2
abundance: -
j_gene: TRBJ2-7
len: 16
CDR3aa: CASSSTSGPASYEQYF
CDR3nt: TGTGCCAGCAGCTCGACTAGCGGGCCCGCATCCTACGAGCAGTACTTC

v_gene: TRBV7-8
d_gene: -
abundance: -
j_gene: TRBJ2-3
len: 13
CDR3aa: CASSLGPRDTQYF
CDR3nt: TGTGCCAGCAGCTTAGGTCCCAGGGATACGCAGTATTTT

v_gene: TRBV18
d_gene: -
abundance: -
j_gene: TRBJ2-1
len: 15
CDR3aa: CASSSEAVFHNEQFF
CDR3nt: TGTGCCAGCTCTTCGGAAGCAGTGTTCCACAATGAGCAGTTCTTC

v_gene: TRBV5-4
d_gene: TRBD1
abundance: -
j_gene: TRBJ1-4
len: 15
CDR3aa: CASSARGGAYEKLFF
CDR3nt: TGTGCCAGCAGCGCCAGGGGGGGCGCGTATGAAAAACTGTTTTTT

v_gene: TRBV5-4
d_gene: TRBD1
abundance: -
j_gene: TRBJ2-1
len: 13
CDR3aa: CASRQGTANEQFF
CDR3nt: TGTGCCAGCAGACAGGGGACAGCCAATGAGCAGTTCTTC

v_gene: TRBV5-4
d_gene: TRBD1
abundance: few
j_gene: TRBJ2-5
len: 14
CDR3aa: CASSPTGVQETQYF
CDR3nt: TGTGCCAGCAGCCCGACAGGGGTCCAAGAGACCCAGTACTTC

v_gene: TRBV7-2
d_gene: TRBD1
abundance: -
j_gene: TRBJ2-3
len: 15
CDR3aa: CASSLGQGLVDTQYF
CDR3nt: TGTGCCAGCAGCCTGGGACAGGGCCTCGTAGATACGCAGTATTTT

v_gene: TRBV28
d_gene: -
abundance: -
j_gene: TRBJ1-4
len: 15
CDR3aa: CASSLFRGGDEKLFF
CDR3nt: TGTGCCAGCAGTTTATTTAGGGGAGGCGATGAAAAACTGTTTTTT

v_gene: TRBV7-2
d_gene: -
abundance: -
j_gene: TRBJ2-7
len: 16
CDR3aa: CASSLVKGHGSYEQYF
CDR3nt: TGTGCCAGCAGCTTAGTAAAGGGACACGGCTCCTACGAGCAGTACTTC

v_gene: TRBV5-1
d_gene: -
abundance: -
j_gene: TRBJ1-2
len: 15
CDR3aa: CASSVNRAGLDGYTF
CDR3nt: TGCGCCAGCAGCGTAAACAGGGCAGGTTTGGATGGCTACACCTTC

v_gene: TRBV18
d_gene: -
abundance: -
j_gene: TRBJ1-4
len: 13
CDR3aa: CASSPQGEEKLFF
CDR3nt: TGTGCCAGCTCACCTCAGGGAGAGGAAAAACTGTTTTTT

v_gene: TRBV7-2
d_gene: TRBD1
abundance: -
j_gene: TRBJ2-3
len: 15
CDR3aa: CASSTRTGQQDTQYF
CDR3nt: TGTGCCAGCAGCACAAGGACAGGGCAGCAAGATACGCAGTATTTT

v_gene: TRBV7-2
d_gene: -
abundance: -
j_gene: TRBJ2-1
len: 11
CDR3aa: CASSKMDGKFF
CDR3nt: TGTGCCAGCAGCAAAATGGATGGAAAGTTCTTC

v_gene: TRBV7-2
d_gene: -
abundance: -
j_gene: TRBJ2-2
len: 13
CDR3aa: CASSSPPAGELFF
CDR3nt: TGTGCCAGCAGCTCCCCTCCCGCCGGGGAGCTGTTTTTT

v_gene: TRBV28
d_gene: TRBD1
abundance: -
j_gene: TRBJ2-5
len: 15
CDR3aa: CASSPSQGEEETQYF
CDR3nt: TGTGCCAGCAGCCCCTCTCAGGGGGAAGAGGAGACCCAGTACTTC

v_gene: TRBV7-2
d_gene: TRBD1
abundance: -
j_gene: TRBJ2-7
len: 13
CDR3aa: CASSLGQGVEQYF
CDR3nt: TGTGCCAGCAGCCTAGGACAGGGGGTTGAGCAGTACTTC

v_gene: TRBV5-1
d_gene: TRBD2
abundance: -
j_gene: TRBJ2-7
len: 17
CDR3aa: CASSAATSGRPGYEQYF
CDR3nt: TGCGCCAGCAGCGCCGCGACTAGCGGGAGGCCGGGCTACGAGCAGTACTTC

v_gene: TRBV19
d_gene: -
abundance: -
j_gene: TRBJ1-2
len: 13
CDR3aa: CASSIGAYYGYTF
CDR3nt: TGTGCCAGTAGTATAGGGGCATACTATGGCTACACCTTC

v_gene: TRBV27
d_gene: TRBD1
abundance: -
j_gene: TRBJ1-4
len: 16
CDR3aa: CASSLSSGQGDEKLFF
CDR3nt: TGTGCCAGCAGTTTATCTTCCGGGCAGGGGGATGAAAAACTGTTTTTT

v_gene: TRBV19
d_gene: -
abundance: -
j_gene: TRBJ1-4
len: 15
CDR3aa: CASIRSDVTNEKLFF
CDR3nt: TGTGCCAGTATAAGGAGTGATGTTACTAATGAAAAACTGTTTTTT

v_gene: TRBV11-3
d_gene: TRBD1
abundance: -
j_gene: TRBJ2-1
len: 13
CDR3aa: CASSSRTGDEQFF
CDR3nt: TGTGCCAGCAGCTCACGGACAGGGGACGAGCAGTTCTTC

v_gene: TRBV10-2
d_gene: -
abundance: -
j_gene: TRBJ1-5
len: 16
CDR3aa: CASSLTGTGGNQPQHF
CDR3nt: TGCGCCAGCAGCCTGACGGGCACCGGGGGCAATCAGCCCCAGCATTTT

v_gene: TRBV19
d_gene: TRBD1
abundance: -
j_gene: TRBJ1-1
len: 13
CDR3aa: CASSRQGNTEAFF
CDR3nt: TGTGCCAGTAGTCGACAGGGGAACACTGAAGCTTTCTTT

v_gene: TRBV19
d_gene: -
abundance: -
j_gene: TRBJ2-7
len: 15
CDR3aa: CASSIDQGSAYEQYF
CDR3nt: TGTGCCAGTAGTATAGATCAAGGGAGTGCCTACGAGCAGTACTTC

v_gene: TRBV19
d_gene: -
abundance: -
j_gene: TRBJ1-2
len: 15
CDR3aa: CASSIRAKGSDGYTF
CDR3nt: TGTGCCAGTAGTATAAGGGCTAAGGGATCGGATGGCTACACCTTC

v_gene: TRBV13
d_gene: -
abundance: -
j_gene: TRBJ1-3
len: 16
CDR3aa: CASQASGHLSGNTIYF
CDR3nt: TGTGCCAGCCAGGCCTCCGGGCATCTCTCTGGAAACACCATATATTTT

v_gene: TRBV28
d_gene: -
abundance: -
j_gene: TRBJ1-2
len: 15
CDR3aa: CASTTAPSGRHGYTF
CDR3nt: TGTGCCAGCACTACAGCGCCCTCAGGGAGACACGGCTACACCTTC

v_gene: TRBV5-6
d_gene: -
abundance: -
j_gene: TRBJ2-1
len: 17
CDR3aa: CASSLEGGGSYSNEQFF
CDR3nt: TGTGCCAGCAGCTTGGAGGGGGGCGGGAGCTATTCAAATGAGCAGTTCTTC

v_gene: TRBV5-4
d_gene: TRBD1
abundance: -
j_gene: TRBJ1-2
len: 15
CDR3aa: CASSFDRGRNYGYTF
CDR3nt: TGTGCCAGCAGCTTTGACAGGGGGCGTAACTATGGCTACACCTTC

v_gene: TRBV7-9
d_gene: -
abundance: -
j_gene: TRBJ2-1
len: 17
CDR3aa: CASSSFPRITSYNEQFF
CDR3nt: TGTGCCAGCAGCTCCTTCCCGAGGATTACCTCCTACAATGAGCAGTTCTTC

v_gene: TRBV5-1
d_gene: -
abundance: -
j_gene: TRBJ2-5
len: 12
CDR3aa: CASSSTQETQYF
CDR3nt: TGCGCCAGCAGCTCGACCCAAGAGACCCAGTACTTC

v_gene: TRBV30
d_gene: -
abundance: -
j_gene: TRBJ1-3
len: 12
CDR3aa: CAWSSSGNTIYF
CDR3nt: TGTGCCTGGAGTTCCTCTGGAAACACCATATATTTT

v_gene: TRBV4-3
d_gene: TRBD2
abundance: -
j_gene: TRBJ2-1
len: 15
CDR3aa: CASSQLAGGYNEQFF
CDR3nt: TGCGCCAGCAGCCAGCTAGCGGGAGGGTACAATGAGCAGTTCTTC

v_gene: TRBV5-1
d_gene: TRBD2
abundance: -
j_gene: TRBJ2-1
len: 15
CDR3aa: CASSRLAGSVHEQFF
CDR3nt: TGCGCCAGCAGCCGACTAGCGGGAAGCGTACATGAGCAGTTCTTC

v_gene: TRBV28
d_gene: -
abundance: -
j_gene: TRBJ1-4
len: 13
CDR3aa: CASRVQGEEKLFF
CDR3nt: TGTGCCAGCAGGGTGCAGGGAGAGGAAAAACTGTTTTTT